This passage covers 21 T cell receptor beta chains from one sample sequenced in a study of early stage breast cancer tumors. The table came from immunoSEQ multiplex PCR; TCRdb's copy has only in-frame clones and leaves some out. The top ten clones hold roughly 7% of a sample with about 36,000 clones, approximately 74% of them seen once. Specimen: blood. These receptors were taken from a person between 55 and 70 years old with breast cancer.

The CDR3 bases are TGTGCCTGGACACAGGGTGAAGGGACACCCCTCCACTTT. It is translated as CAWTQGEGTPLHF. The chain carries TRBV30 and TRBJ1-6, with D possibly matching TRBD1 (6 bases). CDR1 is GTSNPN and CDR2 is SVGIG in the germline V gene (reference sequence). The CDR3 totals 13 residues. V dropped 4 bases and J dropped 11 bases, with 15 bases sitting between them.

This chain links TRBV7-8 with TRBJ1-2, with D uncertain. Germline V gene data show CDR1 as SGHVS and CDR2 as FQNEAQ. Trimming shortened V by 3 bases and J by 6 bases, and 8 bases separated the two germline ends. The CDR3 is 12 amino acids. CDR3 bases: TGTGCCAGCAGCTTGGGAGGGAATGGCTACACCTTC. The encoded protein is CASSLGGNGYTF.

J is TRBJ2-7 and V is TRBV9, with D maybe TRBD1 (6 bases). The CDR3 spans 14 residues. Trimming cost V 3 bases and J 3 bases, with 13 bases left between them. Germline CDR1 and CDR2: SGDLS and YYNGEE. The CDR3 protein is CASSASGTHYEQYF. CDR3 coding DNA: TGTGCCAGCAGCGCCTCCGGGACACACTACGAGCAGTACTTC.

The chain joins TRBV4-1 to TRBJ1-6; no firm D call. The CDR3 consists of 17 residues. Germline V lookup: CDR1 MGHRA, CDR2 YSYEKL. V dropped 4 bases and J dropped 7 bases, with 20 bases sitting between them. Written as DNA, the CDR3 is TGCGCCAGCAGCCTCTCGCCGGGTCCAGGAATGAATTCACCCCTCCACTTT. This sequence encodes CASSLSPGPGMNSPLHF.

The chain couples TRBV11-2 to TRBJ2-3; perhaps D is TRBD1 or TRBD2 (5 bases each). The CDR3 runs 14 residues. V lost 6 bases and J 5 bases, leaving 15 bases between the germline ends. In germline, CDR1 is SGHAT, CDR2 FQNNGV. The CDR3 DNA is TGTGCCAGCAGTACCCGAGGGGTTCAAGATACGCAGTATTTT. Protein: CASSTRGVQDTQYF.

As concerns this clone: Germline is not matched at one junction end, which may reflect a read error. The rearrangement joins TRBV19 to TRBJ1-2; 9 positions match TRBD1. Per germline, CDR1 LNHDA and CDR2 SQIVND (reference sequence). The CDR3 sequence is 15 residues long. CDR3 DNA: TGTGCCAGTACTATAGCGACAGGGGGAAACTATGGCTACACCTTC. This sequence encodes CASTIATGGNYGYTF.

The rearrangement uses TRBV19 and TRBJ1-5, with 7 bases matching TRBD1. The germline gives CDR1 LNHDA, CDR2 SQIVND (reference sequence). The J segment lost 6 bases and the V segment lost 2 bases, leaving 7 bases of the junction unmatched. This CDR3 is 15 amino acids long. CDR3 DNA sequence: TGTGCCAGTAGTATACAGGGGGGGCTAAGTCAGCCCCAGCATTTT. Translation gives CASSIQGGLSQPQHF.

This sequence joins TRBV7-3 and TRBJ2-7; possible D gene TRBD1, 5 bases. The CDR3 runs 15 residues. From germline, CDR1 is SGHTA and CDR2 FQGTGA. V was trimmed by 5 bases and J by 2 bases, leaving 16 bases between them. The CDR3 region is CASSPDSKGTYEQYF. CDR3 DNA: TGTGCCAGCAGCCCCGACAGCAAAGGGACCTACGAGCAGTACTTC.

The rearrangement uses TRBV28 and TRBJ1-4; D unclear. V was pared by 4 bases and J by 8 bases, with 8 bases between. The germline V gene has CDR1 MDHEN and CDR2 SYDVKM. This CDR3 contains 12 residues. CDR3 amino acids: CASSSGWEKLFF. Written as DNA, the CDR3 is TGTGCCAGCAGTTCGGGGTGGGAAAAACTGTTTTTT.

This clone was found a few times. CDR3 DNA: TGTGCCAGCAGCCCGCAGAGGACAGGGGACCATGGCTACACCTTC. The encoded protein is CASSPQRTGDHGYTF. The chain joins TRBV7-9 to TRBJ1-2, with 9 nucleotides matching TRBD1. The junction had 10 bases not matched to a gene; V was cut back by 5 bases and J by 6 bases. CDR1 and CDR2 (germline): SEHNR, FQNEAQ (reference sequence). The CDR3 is made up of 15 amino acids.

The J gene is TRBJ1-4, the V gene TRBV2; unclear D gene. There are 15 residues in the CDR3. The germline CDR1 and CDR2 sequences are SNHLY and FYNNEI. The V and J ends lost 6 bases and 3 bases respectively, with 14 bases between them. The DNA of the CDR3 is TGTGCCAGCAGGTACAATGGTCAGGCTAATGAAAAACTGTTTTTT. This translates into CASRYNGQANEKLFF.

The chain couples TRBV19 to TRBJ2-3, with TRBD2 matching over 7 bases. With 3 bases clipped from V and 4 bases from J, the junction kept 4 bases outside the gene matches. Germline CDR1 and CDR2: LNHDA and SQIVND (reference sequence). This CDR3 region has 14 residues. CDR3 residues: CASSMGGRADTQYF. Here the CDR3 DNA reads TGTGCCAGTAGTATGGGAGGGAGGGCAGATACGCAGTATTTT.

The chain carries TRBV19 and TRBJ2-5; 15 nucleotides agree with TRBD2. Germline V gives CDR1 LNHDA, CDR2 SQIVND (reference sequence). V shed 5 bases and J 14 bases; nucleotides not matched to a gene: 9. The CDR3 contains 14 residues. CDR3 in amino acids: CASSPGTSGGYIYF. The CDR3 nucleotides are TGTGCCAGTAGTCCGGGGACTAGCGGGGGGTACATTTACTTC. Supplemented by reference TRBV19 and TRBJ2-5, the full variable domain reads DGGITQSPKYLFRKEGQNVTLSCEQNLNHDAMYWYRQDPGQGLRLIYYSQIVNDFQKGDIAEGYSVSREKKESFPLTVTSAQKNPTAFYLCASSPGTSGGYIYFGPGTRLLVL.

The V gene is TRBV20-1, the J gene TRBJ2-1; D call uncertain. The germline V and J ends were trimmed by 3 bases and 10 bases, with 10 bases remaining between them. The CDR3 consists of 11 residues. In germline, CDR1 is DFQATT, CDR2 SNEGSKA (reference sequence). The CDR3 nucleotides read TGCAGTGCTAGCGAAAATATGGAGCAGTTCTTC. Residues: CSASENMEQFF.

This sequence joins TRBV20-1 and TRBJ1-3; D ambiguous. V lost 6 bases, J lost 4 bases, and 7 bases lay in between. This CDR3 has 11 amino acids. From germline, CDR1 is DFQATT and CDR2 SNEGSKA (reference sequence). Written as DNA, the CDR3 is TGCAGTGCGAAGACCGGAAACACCATATATTTT. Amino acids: CSAKTGNTIYF.

The DNA of the CDR3 is TGCGCCAGCAGCCAAGATCTTAGTCCGAATCAGCCCCAGCATTTT. This encodes CASSQDLSPNQPQHF. The rearrangement links TRBV4-1 to TRBJ1-5; D call uncertain. V was cut by 0 bases and J by 4 bases, with 10 bases left in between. There are 15 residues in the CDR3. Germline CDR1 is MGHRA and CDR2 is YSYEKL.

CDR3 DNA sequence: TGTGCCAGCAGCTTTCGATCCAACAGGGGCGAAGCCTATGGCTACACCTTC. It specifies CASSFRSNRGEAYGYTF. V and J are TRBV5-6 and TRBJ1-2; TRBD1 aligns across 7 bases. J was trimmed by 4 bases and V by 2 bases; bases with no gene match: 14. CDR1 and CDR2 (germline): SGHDT, YYEEEE. This CDR3 comprises 17 residues.

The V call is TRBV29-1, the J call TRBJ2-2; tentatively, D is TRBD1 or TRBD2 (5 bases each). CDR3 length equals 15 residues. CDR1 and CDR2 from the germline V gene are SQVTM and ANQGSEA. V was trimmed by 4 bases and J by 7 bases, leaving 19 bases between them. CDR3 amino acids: CSVASTKGPIGELFF. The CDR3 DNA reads TGCAGCGTTGCATCGACTAAGGGGCCGATCGGGGAGCTGTTTTTT.

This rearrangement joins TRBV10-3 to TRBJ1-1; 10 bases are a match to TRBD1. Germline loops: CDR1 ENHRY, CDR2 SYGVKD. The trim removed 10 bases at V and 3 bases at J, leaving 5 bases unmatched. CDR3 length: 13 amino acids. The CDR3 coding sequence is TGTGCCACGCGACAGGGGGCGGACACTGAAGCTTTCTTT. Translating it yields CATRQGADTEAFF.

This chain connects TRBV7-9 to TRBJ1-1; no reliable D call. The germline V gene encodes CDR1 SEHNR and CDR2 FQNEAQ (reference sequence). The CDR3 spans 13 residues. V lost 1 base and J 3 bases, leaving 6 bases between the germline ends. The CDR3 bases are TGTGCCAGCAGCTTAGAGCGGTACACTGAAGCTTTCTTT. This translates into CASSLERYTEAFF.

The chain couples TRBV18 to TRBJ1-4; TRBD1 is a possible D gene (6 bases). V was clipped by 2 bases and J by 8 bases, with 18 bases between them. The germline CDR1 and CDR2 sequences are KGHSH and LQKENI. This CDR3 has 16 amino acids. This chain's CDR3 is CASSPYEQGREEKLFF. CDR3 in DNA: TGTGCCAGCTCACCATACGAACAGGGTCGGGAGGAAAAACTGTTTTTT.